Listed below are T cell receptor beta chains from one sample, sequenced in a study of blood T cell repertoires in COVID-19. TCRdb's copy holds only in-frame clones and misses some; the assay was immunoSEQ multiplex PCR. The profile shows 75,000 to 80,000 clones, 80% to 90% of them singletons. The sequenced sample consisted of peripheral blood. The receptor source for this set is a human donor in a cohort sampled during active COVID-19. Each CDR3 is given with its conserved first and last residue. Fields, in order: D gene, J gene, V gene, CDR3 protein, CDR3 DNA. A D gene is named only where the DNA matches it firmly.

TRBD1	TRBJ2-5	TRBV4-1	CASSRTGGRQETQYF	TGCGCCAGCAGCCGAACAGGGGGCCGCCAAGAGACCCAGTACTTC
NA	TRBJ2-1	TRBV9	CASSVGPRNYNEQFF	TGTGCCAGCAGCGTAGGGCCTAGGAACTACAATGAGCAGTTCTTC
TRBD2	TRBJ2-5	TRBV5-1	CASSLAPGSGGFGTQYF	TGCGCCAGCAGCTTGGCCCCGGGTAGCGGGGGGTTCGGGACCCAGTACTTC
NA	TRBJ2-3	TRBV19	CASSIQGTDTQYF	TGTGCCAGTAGTATTCAGGGCACAGATACGCAGTATTTT
NA	TRBJ2-4	TRBV7-8	CASSLAYGRRGNIQYF	TGTGCCAGCAGCTTAGCGTATGGGAGGAGGGGAAACATTCAGTACTTC
TRBD2	TRBJ2-1	TRBV5-1	CASGASGGSYEQFF	TGCGCCAGCGGAGCTTCTGGCGGGAGTTACGAGCAGTTCTTC
NA	TRBJ2-2	TRBV14	CASRGQRTGELFF	TGTGCCAGCAGGGGTCAGCGGACCGGGGAGCTGTTTTTT
NA	TRBJ1-2	TRBV5-6	CASSLEVGSEGYTF	TGTGCCAGCAGCTTGGAGGTAGGCAGCGAAGGCTACACCTTC
NA	TRBJ2-1	TRBV6-1	CASSEAGQVSSYNEQFF	TGTGCCAGCAGTGAAGCGGGGCAGGTTAGCTCCTACAATGAGCAGTTCTTC
TRBD2	TRBJ2-5	TRBV7-2	CASSFGLAGLGETQYF	TGTGCCAGCAGCTTCGGACTAGCGGGATTGGGAGAGACCCAGTACTTC
NA	TRBJ2-5	TRBV24-1	CATSDLQGIQETQYF	TGTGCCACCAGTGATTTGCAGGGTATCCAAGAGACCCAGTACTTC
NA	TRBJ1-6	TRBV28	CASSLFRGNSPLHF	TGTGCCAGCAGTTTATTCCGGGGAAATTCACCCCTCCACTTT
TRBD1	TRBJ2-5	TRBV11-1	CASSWGQGQETQYF	TGTGCCAGCAGCTGGGGACAGGGGCAAGAGACCCAGTACTTC